These 25 T cell receptor beta chains were sequenced from one sample in a study of T-cell reconstitution after alpha-beta-depleted transplantation in children. The TCRbeta library incorporated unique molecular identifiers. TCRdb called the PCR reads again in MiXCR, with one record for every CDR3 protein. The table shows 84,000 or so distinct CDR3 sequences, with around 15% occurring only once. The sequences come from PBMCs, mostly from graft donor cells, collected 180 days after TCRalphabeta/CD19-depleted stem cell transplant. These receptor sequences come from a male patient aged 2-15 years who had a stem cell transplant for acute lymphoblastic leukemia, so the T cells may come from the graft donor.

J is TRBJ1-1 and V is TRBV29-1; possible D gene TRBD1, 6 bases. Trimming stripped 2 bases from V and 3 bases from J, with 16 bases between. CDR1 and CDR2 (germline): SQVTM, ANQGSEA. The CDR3 consists of 15 residues. The DNA for the CDR3 is TGCAGCGTTGAACGGCCTGCCAGGGGTCACACTGAAGCTTTCTTT. Encoded protein: CSVERPARGHTEAFF. The full variable domain, in which reference TRBV29-1 and TRBJ1-1 provide the parts outside the CDR3, is SAVISQKPSRDICQRGTSLTIQCQVDSQVTMMFWYRQQPGQSLTLIATANQGSEATYESGFVIDKFPISRPNLTFSTLTVSNMSPEDSSIYLCSVERPARGHTEAFFGQGTRLTVV.

CDR3 nucleotides: TGCGCCAGCAGAGAAATAGCGGGCTCCTACAATGAGCAGTTCTTC. This sequence encodes CASREIAGSYNEQFF. V is TRBV5-1 and J is TRBJ2-1; TRBD2 matches 7 bases. CDR3 length: 15 amino acids. Germline V gene lookup returns CDR1 SGHRS and CDR2 YFSETQ. The ends lost 5 bases at V and 0 bases at J; junction bases unmatched: 5.

The gene calls are TRBV28 and TRBJ1-6; possible D gene TRBD1, 5 bases. CDR3 length: 14 residues. Germline CDR1 is MDHEN and CDR2 is SYDVKM. Trimming left V 5 bases short and J 6 bases short, with 11 bases between. CDR3 DNA: TGTGCCAGCAGTCCCCAGGGAGGTAATTCACCCCTCCACTTT. It codes for CASSPQGGNSPLHF. The whole variable domain, filled in from reference TRBV28 and TRBJ1-6, reads DVKVTQSSRYLVKRTGEKVFLECVQDMDHENMFWYRQDPGLGLRLIYFSYDVKMKEKGDIPEGYSVSREKKERFSLILESASTNQTSMYLCASSPQGGNSPLHFGNGTRLTVT.

The J gene is TRBJ2-2, the V gene TRBV6-5, with D possibly matching TRBD2 (5 bases). The CDR3 has 17 residues. Germline V gene sequence: CDR1 MNHEY, CDR2 SVGAGI. V lost 3 bases and J lost 5, with 19 bases in between. The CDR3 DNA reads TGTGCCAGCAGTTATCCGGGATCAAGTATCGGGACCGGGGAGCTGTTTTTT. Its translation is CASSYPGSSIGTGELFF.

This clonotype was detected ten times or more. The chain joins TRBV27 to TRBJ2-5, with D maybe TRBD2 (5 bases). V was shortened by 6 bases and J by 2 bases, with 16 bases between the two germline ends. The CDR3 totals 15 residues. In germline, CDR1 is MNHEY, CDR2 SMNVEV (reference sequence). In nucleotides, the CDR3 is TGTGCCAGCAGAGCGGCCGGGTCTTCACAAGAGACCCAGTACTTC. Its translation: CASRAAGSSQETQYF.

This clonotype was seen a few times. J is TRBJ2-2 and V is TRBV9; D is tentatively TRBD1 or TRBD2 (6 bases each). The CDR3 is 16 residues long. Deletions cut 5 bases from V and 4 bases from J, with 18 bases between. Germline V gives CDR1 SGDLS, CDR2 YYNGEE. The chain's CDR3 is CASSPTGAGGTGELFF. The CDR3 region has the DNA TGTGCCAGCAGTCCCACGGGGGCCGGGGGCACCGGGGAGCTGTTTTTT. Full variable domain (missing parts from reference TRBV9 and TRBJ2-2): DSGVTQTPKHLITATGQRVTLRCSPRSGDLSVYWYQQSLDQGLQFLIQYYNGEERAKGNILERFSAQQFPDLHSELNLSSLELGDSALYFCASSPTGAGGTGELFFGEGSRLTVL.

This clonotype was seen more than once but under ten times. This chain joins TRBV20-1 and TRBJ2-7, with D tentatively TRBD2 (6 bases). Looked up from germline, CDR1 is DFQATT and CDR2 is SNEGSKA (reference sequence). The CDR3 is 13 amino acids. Trimming removed 1 base at V and 2 bases at J, with 9 bases between. The CDR3 DNA sequence: TGCAGTGCTAGAGTGGGAGGCGCCTACGAGCAGTACTTC. The encoded protein is CSARVGGAYEQYF.

Of note for this clonotype: Compared with germline, one end of the junction differs, possibly owing to a read error. The chain links TRBV18 to TRBJ2-1; 12 bases align to TRBD2. Looked up from germline, CDR1 is KGHSH and CDR2 is LQKENI. The CDR3 is made up of 16 amino acids. Written as DNA, the CDR3 is TGTGCCAGCTCACGACAGCTAGCGGGGGGGCTCGATGAGCAGCTCTTC. It is translated as CASSRQLAGGLDEQLF.

This clonotype was observed a few times. The genes are TRBV2 and TRBJ2-1; D may be TRBD2 (6 bases). Trimming took off 3 bases at V and 3 bases at J, with 6 bases between the two ends. CDR3 size: 13 residues. The germline gives CDR1 SNHLY, CDR2 FYNNEI. The CDR3 DNA is TGTGCCAGCAGTGACGGGGGCTACAATGAGCAGTTCTTC. This sequence encodes CASSDGGYNEQFF.

This clonotype came up many times. The chain combines TRBV5-5 with TRBJ2-6, with D uncertain. The CDR3 loop spans 13 amino acids. The V gene's germline CDR1 is SGHKS and CDR2 YYEKEE (reference sequence). V gave up 8 bases and J gave up 2 bases, with 8 bases separating them. CDR3 in DNA: TGTGCCAGTACGGACGCTGGGGCCAACGTCCTGACTTTC. Amino acid sequence: CASTDAGANVLTF.

The rearrangement joins TRBV12-3 or TRBV12-4 to TRBJ2-7; 10 bases map to TRBD1. Trimming removed 7 bases from V and 1 base from J; junction bases left unmatched: 4. The CDR3 runs to 14 residues. The CDR3 sequence is CASTGQGVSYEQYF. The CDR3 region has the DNA TGTGCCAGCACCGGACAGGGGGTGTCCTACGAGCAGTACTTC.

This clonotype has only a few counts. The chain has TRBV14 and TRBJ2-5, with a tentative D call TRBD2 (6 bases). The CDR3 length is 16 residues. The V end lost 0 bases, the J end lost 0 bases, and 11 bases lay between the germline ends. Germline CDR1 SGHDN, CDR2 FVKESK. The CDR3 DNA is TGTGCCAGCAGCCAAGAAACGGGGGACTACCAAGAGACCCAGTACTTC. Residues: CASSQETGDYQETQYF.

A word on this clonotype: One end of the junction is discordant with germline, which a read error may explain. CDR3 coding DNA: TGCAGTGCCAGGGACAGGGGAATGGTATTC. Its protein is CSARDRGMVF. The chain has TRBV20-1 and TRBJ1-2, with 10 bases matching TRBD1. The CDR3 is 10 amino acids. The germline CDR1 and CDR2 sequences are DFQATT and SNEGSKA (reference sequence).

This clonotype has just a few counts. V usage is TRBV9 and J usage is TRBJ2-5; D not certain. The CDR3 is 13 residues long. The germline V and J ends were trimmed by 2 bases and 2 bases, with 7 bases remaining between them. Germline lookup yields CDR1 SGDLS and CDR2 YYNGEE. The CDR3 DNA reads TGTGCCAGCAGCGTGAGTAAACAAGAGACCCAGTACTTC. It yields the protein CASSVSKQETQYF.

This clonotype was counted between two and nine times. Here the CDR3 DNA reads TGCAGTGCTAATGGGGGGGGAGAGACCCAGTACTTC. Its protein is CSANGGGETQYF. V is TRBV20-1 and J is TRBJ2-5; 7 bases are shared with TRBD2. V lost 4 bases, J lost 4 bases, and 3 bases stayed unmatched. Germline values: CDR1 DFQATT, CDR2 SNEGSKA (reference sequence). The CDR3 has 12 amino acids.

The genes are TRBV29-1 and TRBJ2-3; tentatively, D is TRBD1 (6 bases). The CDR3 runs 15 residues. Germline-derived CDR1 and CDR2 are SQVTM and ANQGSEA. Trimming pared 0 bases from V and 4 bases from J, leaving 14 bases between. CDR3 loop: CSVEDPFRGPDTQYF. The CDR3, as DNA: TGCAGCGTTGAAGATCCCTTCAGGGGCCCAGATACGCAGTATTTT.

This clonotype was seen only a few times. J is TRBJ1-1 and V is TRBV15; D ambiguous. The V end was cut by 1 base, the J end by 0 bases, with 9 bases between. Per the germline V gene, CDR1 is LNHNV and CDR2 is YYDKDF (reference sequence). This CDR3 comprises 15 residues. The CDR3 DNA sequence: TGTGCCACCAGCAGAGCTAGGGTGATGAACACTGAAGCTTTCTTT. Amino acids: CATSRARVMNTEAFF.

This clonotype was seen a few times. The V gene is TRBV6-1, the J gene TRBJ2-5; 7 nucleotides line up with TRBD2. This CDR3 is built from 14 residues. The junction had 8 bases not matched to a gene; V was cut back by 6 bases and J by 4 bases. Germline V CDR1 and CDR2: MNHNS, SASEGT. The CDR3 region is CASSLTGGTETQYF. In DNA, the CDR3 is TGTGCCAGCAGCCTTACCGGGGGGACAGAGACCCAGTACTTC.

This clonotype was seen many times. This chain connects TRBV29-1 to TRBJ1-1; 7 bases are shared with TRBD1. The CDR3 length is 12 residues. In germline, CDR1 is SQVTM, CDR2 ANQGSEA. The V segment lost 6 bases and the J segment 11 bases; nucleotides outside the gene matches: 12. As DNA, the CDR3 is TGCAGCGTAGACGACAGGGATGTTGGGGCTTTCTTT. Amino acids: CSVDDRDVGAFF.

This clonotype was observed at least ten times. The V gene is TRBV15, the J gene TRBJ2-1, with 12 positions matching TRBD2. CDR3 length equals 13 residues. CDR1 and CDR2 from the germline V gene are LNHNV and YYDKDF (reference sequence). Trimming at V came to 8 bases and at J to 7 bases, leaving 3 bases not matched to a gene. CDR3 protein: CATGGLAGNEQFF. CDR3 nucleotide sequence: TGTGCCACCGGAGGACTAGCGGGAAATGAGCAGTTCTTC.

V is TRBV7-6 and J is TRBJ2-7; weak D call: TRBD2 (5 bases). The germline V gene encodes CDR1 SGHVS and CDR2 FNYEAQ. V lost 4 bases to trimming and J lost 0 bases, with 16 bases between them. The CDR3 runs 16 residues. CDR3 residues: CASSSNKRASSYEQYF. In nucleotides, the CDR3 is TGTGCCAGCAGCTCGAACAAGAGGGCCAGCTCCTACGAGCAGTACTTC.

The V gene is TRBV20-1, the J gene TRBJ2-2, with TRBD1 matching over 9 bases. After removal of 6 bases from V and 4 bases from J, the junction contained 9 bases not matched to a gene. CDR3 length: 15 residues. Germline V gene data show CDR1 as DFQATT and CDR2 as SNEGSKA (reference sequence). CDR3 region: CSASPGQGGTGELFF. As DNA, the CDR3 is TGCAGTGCCTCGCCGGGACAGGGTGGCACCGGGGAGCTGTTTTTT.

By share, this clonotype counts as medium-sized. The chain employs TRBV12-3 or TRBV12-4 and TRBJ2-7, with 8 positions matching TRBD1. The CDR3 spans 14 residues. V shed 7 bases and J 3 bases; nucleotides not matched to a gene: 8. As DNA, the CDR3 is TGTGCCAGCACTCTCCAGGGGGCAGTCTACGAGCAGTACTTC. Its translation: CASTLQGAVYEQYF.

This clonotype turned up a few times. The chain carries TRBV12-3 or TRBV12-4 and TRBJ1-1; no definite D call. V was shortened by 6 bases and J by 6 bases, with 11 bases between the two germline ends. The CDR3 is 12 amino acids. The CDR3 DNA sequence: TGTGCCAGCAGGAGGGAGGCACCTGAAGCTTTCTTT. The encoded protein is CASRREAPEAFF.

The rearrangement joins TRBV7-8 to TRBJ2-5; D is possibly TRBD2 (5 bases). CDR1 and CDR2 from the germline V gene are SGHVS and FQNEAQ. This CDR3 has 16 amino acids. With 5 bases removed from V and 3 bases from J, the gap between germline ends came to 19 bases. CDR3 nucleotides: TGTGCCAGCAGCCAGCTTAGCATACTAGAAGAAGAGACCCAGTACTTC. Protein: CASSQLSILEEETQYF.